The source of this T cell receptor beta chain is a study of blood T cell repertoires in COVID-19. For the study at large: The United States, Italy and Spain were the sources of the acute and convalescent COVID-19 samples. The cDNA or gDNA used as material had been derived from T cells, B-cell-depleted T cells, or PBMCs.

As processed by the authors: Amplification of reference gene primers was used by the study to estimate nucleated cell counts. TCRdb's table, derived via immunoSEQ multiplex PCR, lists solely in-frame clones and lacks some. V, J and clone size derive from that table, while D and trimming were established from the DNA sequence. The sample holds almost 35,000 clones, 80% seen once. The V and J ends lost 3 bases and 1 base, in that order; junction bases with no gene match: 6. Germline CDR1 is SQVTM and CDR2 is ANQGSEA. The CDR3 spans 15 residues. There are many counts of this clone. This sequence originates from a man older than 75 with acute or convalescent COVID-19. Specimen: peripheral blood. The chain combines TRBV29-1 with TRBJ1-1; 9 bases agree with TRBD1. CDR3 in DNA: TGCAGCGTTGACGGAGAGACAGGGGGGAACACTGAAGCTTTCTTT. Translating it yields CSVDGETGGNTEAFF.